Listed here are 15 T cell receptor beta chains from one sample, sequenced in a study of T cell responses to AZD1222 COVID-19 vaccine. The table came from immunoSEQ multiplex PCR; TCRdb's copy has only in-frame clones and leaves some out. The sample contains some 150,000 clones, approximately 85% of which appear only once. Sequenced here: peripheral blood, sampled 28 days after the second dose of the MenACWY control vaccine. The receptors were sampled from an adult who received the MenACWY meningococcal vaccine as a control.

The J gene is TRBJ2-3, the V gene TRBV28; perhaps TRBD2 as D (7 bases). CDR1 and CDR2 from the germline V gene are MDHEN and SYDVKM. The CDR3 runs 14 residues. Trimming cost V 8 bases and J 5 bases, with 17 bases left between them. The CDR3 region has the DNA TGTGCCAGCGGGGGGGCTATAGTCGGAGATACGCAGTATTTT. Its translation: CASGGAIVGDTQYF.

This rearrangement joins TRBV7-9 to TRBJ2-2; 9 bases are shared with TRBD1. After removal of 5 bases from V and 7 bases from J, the junction contained 8 bases not matched to a gene. In germline, CDR1 is SEHNR, CDR2 FQNEAQ (reference sequence). The CDR3 totals 15 residues. CDR3 in amino acids: CASSPGQGADGELFF. CDR3 nucleotides: TGTGCCAGCAGCCCGGGACAGGGTGCAGACGGGGAGCTGTTTTTT.

The CDR3 DNA sequence: TGTGCCAGCAGTGCCAGAATTGAAGAGACCCAGTACTTC. It translates to CASSARIEETQYF. The chain has TRBV2 and TRBJ2-5; D uncertain. The V end was cut by 4 bases, the J end by 3 bases, with 9 bases between. Germline CDR1 and CDR2: SNHLY and FYNNEI. This CDR3 has 13 amino acids.

The genes are TRBV20-1 and TRBJ2-1, with D maybe TRBD2 (5 bases). Germline CDR1 and CDR2: DFQATT and SNEGSKA (reference sequence). Trimming removed 4 bases at V and 9 bases at J, with 10 bases between. This CDR3 is 11 amino acids long. CDR3 sequence: CSATPRGEQFF. In DNA form, the CDR3 reads TGCAGTGCTACCCCCCGGGGTGAGCAGTTCTTC.

This chain connects TRBV7-2 to TRBJ1-6; 11 nucleotides agree with TRBD1. CDR1 is SGHTA, CDR2 FQGNSA, per germline. V was pared by 3 bases and J by 9 bases, with 1 base of the junction left unmatched. CDR3 length: 14 amino acids. The CDR3 reads CASSFGQGASPLHF. The CDR3 region has the DNA TGTGCCAGCAGCTTTGGACAGGGGGCTTCACCCCTCCACTTT.

This clone showed up just a few times. The chain combines TRBV7-9 with TRBJ1-1; TRBD1 is a possible D gene (5 bases). The V end was cut by 5 bases, the J end by 6 bases, with 13 bases between. The CDR3 has 13 amino acids. Germline lookup yields CDR1 SEHNR and CDR2 FQNEAQ (reference sequence). CDR3 DNA sequence: TGTGCCAGCAGCCCAGGGCTCGTATCTGAAGCTTTCTTT. Protein product: CASSPGLVSEAFF.

This clone has a handful of counts. The chain combines TRBV3-1 (or the pseudogene TRBV3-2) with TRBJ1-5; D is undetermined. The CDR3 runs 13 residues. V lost 4 bases and J lost 5, with 9 bases in between. Germline V lookup: CDR1 LGHDT, CDR2 YNNKEL (reference sequence). The CDR3 DNA is TGTGCCAGCAGCCCTGGCCAAGATCAGCCCCAGCATTTT. Translated, it gives CASSPGQDQPQHF.

The chain recombines TRBV24-1 with TRBJ2-1; 7 nucleotides align to TRBD2. The CDR3 spans 20 residues. In germline, CDR1 is KGHDR, CDR2 SFDVKD. The J segment lost 4 bases and the V segment lost 4 bases, leaving 21 bases of the junction unmatched. The CDR3 nucleotides are TGTGCCACCAGTGACCCCTCGACGGGGAGGGGAGACCGGCCTTACAATGAGCAGTTCTTC. As protein: CATSDPSTGRGDRPYNEQFF.

The sample holds one count of this clone. This chain uses TRBV19 with TRBJ2-3, with 7 bases aligning to TRBD2. The germline CDR1 and CDR2 sequences are LNHDA and SQIVND (reference sequence). V was clipped by 3 bases and J by 5 bases; unmatched bases: 2. CDR3 length: 13 amino acids. CDR3 residues: CASSMASGDTQYF. CDR3 bases: TGTGCCAGTAGTATGGCTAGCGGAGATACGCAGTATTTT.

The chain links TRBV28 to TRBJ1-4, with TRBD1 identical over 7 bases. Germline assignment: CDR1 MDHEN and CDR2 SYDVKM. The CDR3 runs 13 residues. With V trimmed by 6 bases and J by 8 bases, 6 bases remained unmatched. The CDR3 DNA is TGTGCCAGCAGCCCAGGGGGGACGGAAAAACTGTTTTTT. Translated: CASSPGGTEKLFF.

The chain combines TRBV9 with TRBJ2-1; perhaps TRBD2 as D (6 bases). The CDR3 has 16 residues. The germline V gene encodes CDR1 SGDLS and CDR2 YYNGEE. With 0 bases removed from V and 0 bases from J, the gap between germline ends came to 10 bases. CDR3 amino acids: CASSVGRGSSYNEQFF. CDR3 nucleotides: TGTGCCAGCAGCGTAGGTCGGGGGAGCTCCTACAATGAGCAGTTCTTC. Full variable domain (outside the CDR3, taken from reference TRBV9 and TRBJ2-1): DSGVTQTPKHLITATGQRVTLRCSPRSGDLSVYWYQQSLDQGLQFLIQYYNGEERAKGNILERFSAQQFPDLHSELNLSSLELGDSALYFCASSVGRGSSYNEQFFGPGTRLTVL.

The chain uses TRBV18 and TRBJ2-2; perhaps D is TRBD1 or TRBD2 (5 bases each). The CDR3 contains 14 residues. Trimming stripped 0 bases from V and 7 bases from J, with 9 bases between. Germline CDR1 KGHSH, CDR2 LQKENI. This CDR3 reads CASSPPGRSGELFF. The CDR3 DNA sequence: TGTGCCAGCTCACCACCGGGACGGAGCGGGGAGCTGTTTTTT.

The J gene is TRBJ2-5, the V gene TRBV7-9; the D call may be TRBD1 or TRBD2 (6 bases each). Germline V gives CDR1 SEHNR, CDR2 FQNEAQ (reference sequence). V was clipped by 3 bases and J by 4 bases, with 9 bases between them. This CDR3 is built from 13 residues. Here the CDR3 DNA reads TGTGCCAGCAGCTTGAGGGGGGCAGAGACCCAGTACTTC. It codes for CASSLRGAETQYF.

This rearrangement joins TRBV2 to TRBJ1-2; D is unresolved. The CDR3 extends over 11 amino acids. From germline, CDR1 is SNHLY and CDR2 FYNNEI. V was trimmed by 3 bases and J by 5 bases, leaving 4 bases between them. The CDR3 DNA follows: TGTGCCAGCAGTGAGTTGTATGGCTACACCTTC. It specifies CASSELYGYTF.

This chain uses TRBV29-1 with TRBJ1-2; D uncertain. This CDR3 comprises 14 residues. V was clipped by 0 bases and J by 2 bases, with 10 bases between them. Germline V CDR1 and CDR2: SQVTM, ANQGSEA. The CDR3 DNA is TGCAGCGTTGAAGATCAGGACGTGAACTATGGCTACACCTTC. Protein product: CSVEDQDVNYGYTF.